This is a list of T cell receptor beta chains from one sample in a study of blood T cell repertoires in COVID-19. This table comes from immunoSEQ multiplex PCR, and its TCRdb copy is limited to in-frame clones, with some not included. The sample carries about 270,000 clones, more than 75% recorded once. What was sequenced was peripheral blood. Receptors originate from a woman aged 55 to 70 who had recovered from COVID-19. The CDR3 runs from the conserved cysteine through the conserved F or W. The D gene is left open where the match is weak. Size tells how often a clone was seen (once, few, many) or the class of an expanded clone, and some rows leave it out.

d_call,j_call,clone_size,v_call,cdr3_aa,cdr3_nt
TRBD1,TRBJ2-7,-,TRBV6-5,CASSYPGQGGEQYF,TGTGCCAGCAGTTACCCCGGACAGGGAGGCGAGCAGTACTTC
-,TRBJ1-2,-,TRBV7-9,CASRLGLLSGYTF,TGTGCCAGCAGGTTAGGACTGCTATCTGGCTACACCTTC
-,TRBJ2-7,few,TRBV4-2,CASSPLVNRGEQYF,TGTGCCAGCAGCCCGCTCGTAAACCGGGGCGAGCAGTACTTC
TRBD2,TRBJ2-3,once,TRBV5-1,CASSLGVGLASTDTQYF,TGCGCCAGCAGCTTGGGGGTCGGACTAGCATCCACAGATACGCAGTATTTT
TRBD1,TRBJ1-1,-,TRBV25-1,CASSEWEPRGHREAFF,TGTGCCAGCAGTGAATGGGAGCCAAGGGGGCATCGTGAAGCTTTCTTT
TRBD2,TRBJ2-3,-,TRBV7-2,CASRTTSGGTDTQYF,TGTGCCAGCAGGACGACTAGCGGGGGGACAGATACGCAGTATTTT
-,TRBJ1-1,-,TRBV4-1,CASSQYYRMGTEAFF,TGCGCCAGCAGCCAATACTACAGGATGGGCACTGAAGCTTTCTTT
-,TRBJ1-1,-,TRBV3-1/TRBV3-2,CASSQGYGGPEGAFF,TGTGCCAGCAGCCAAGGGTACGGGGGTCCCGAAGGAGCTTTCTTT
-,TRBJ2-3,once,TRBV18,CASSPSGPVADTQYF,TGTGCCAGCTCACCATCAGGCCCTGTTGCAGATACGCAGTATTTT
TRBD1,TRBJ1-6,once,TRBV25-1,CASRGGTGNSPLHF,TGTGCCAGCAGGGGGGGGACAGGGAATTCACCCCTCCACTTT
-,TRBJ1-4,-,TRBV28,CASKPPIGRPNEKLFF,TGTGCCAGCAAGCCCCCAATAGGCAGGCCTAATGAAAAACTGTTTTTT
-,TRBJ2-7,-,TRBV2,CASIKGRLSYEQYF,TGTGCCAGCATTAAGGGGAGGTTATCCTACGAGCAGTACTTC
-,TRBJ1-1,few,TRBV5-6,CASSMGRGTEAFF,TGTGCCAGCAGCATGGGGCGGGGCACTGAAGCTTTCTTT
-,TRBJ2-7,once,TRBV27,CASGGALSYEQYF,TGTGCCAGCGGTGGAGCCCTCTCCTACGAGCAGTACTTC
-,TRBJ2-7,-,TRBV6-1,CASSEEFTDAYEQYF,TGTGCCAGCAGTGAAGAGTTCACAGACGCCTACGAGCAGTACTTC
-,TRBJ1-1,-,TRBV7-6,CASSLMMGGTGTEAFF,TGTGCCAGCAGCTTAATGATGGGGGGAACGGGGACTGAAGCTTTCTTT
TRBD2,TRBJ2-3,-,TRBV27,CASSFPTSGGTDTQYF,TGTGCCAGCAGTTTCCCGACTAGCGGGGGGACAGATACGCAGTATTTT
-,TRBJ1-6,-,TRBV18,CASSVEIYNSPLHF,TGTGCCAGCTCAGTAGAGATCTATAATTCACCCCTCCACTTT
-,TRBJ1-3,-,TRBV6-2/TRBV6-3,CASSYSGGASGNTIYF,TGTGCCAGCAGTTACTCGGGCGGGGCGTCTGGAAACACCATATATTTT
-,TRBJ2-7,-,TRBV27,CASSFRRQTSSYEQYF,TGTGCCAGCAGTTTCAGGAGACAGACCTCTTCCTACGAGCAGTACTTC
TRBD2,TRBJ2-5,-,TRBV5-1,CASSPGGAGGLFQETQYF,TGCGCCAGCAGCCCCGGGGGAGCGGGGGGCCTTTTCCAAGAGACCCAGTACTTC
TRBD2,TRBJ2-5,-,TRBV7-3,CASSLGLAGGIETQYF,TGTGCCAGCAGCTTGGGACTAGCGGGGGGGATTGAGACCCAGTACTTC
-,TRBJ2-1,-,TRBV11-3,CASSLSEYNEQFF,TGTGCCAGCAGCTTAAGCGAGTACAATGAGCAGTTCTTC
-,TRBJ2-7,few,TRBV7-8,CASSLGIRDYEQYF,TGTGCCAGCAGCTTAGGAATTCGGGACTACGAGCAGTACTTC
TRBD1,TRBJ1-5,-,TRBV28,CASSFGQGGSNQPQHF,TGTGCCAGCAGCTTCGGACAGGGCGGAAGCAATCAGCCCCAGCATTTT
-,TRBJ2-3,-,TRBV4-1,CASSQGPRAGRTDTQYF,TGCGCCAGCAGCCAAGGGCCCCGCGCGGGGCGCACAGATACGCAGTATTTT
TRBD1,TRBJ2-2,-,TRBV5-1,CASSLDRGGNTGELFF,TGCGCCAGCAGCCTCGACAGGGGCGGTAACACCGGGGAGCTGTTTTTT
TRBD2,TRBJ2-5,-,TRBV18,CASSPPSGIVWETQYF,TGTGCCAGCTCACCCCCTAGCGGGATCGTTTGGGAGACCCAGTACTTC
TRBD1,TRBJ2-2,-,TRBV19,CASRGQGGGGELFF,TGTGCCAGTAGGGGACAGGGAGGGGGCGGGGAGCTGTTTTTT
-,TRBJ1-4,few,TRBV6-2/TRBV6-3,CASSYSNLGRAKKLFF,TGTGCCAGCAGTTACTCGAATCTGGGCAGGGCGAAAAAACTGTTTTTT
-,TRBJ2-1,-,TRBV12-5,CASGLVTGVNNEQFF,TGTGCTAGTGGTTTGGTAACAGGAGTTAACAATGAGCAGTTCTTC
TRBD1,TRBJ1-1,-,TRBV18,CASSLRITGGFTEAFF,TGTGCCAGCTCGCTTAGGATAACAGGGGGCTTCACTGAAGCTTTCTTT